The sequence of this T cell receptor beta chain was determined in a study of blood T cell repertoires in COVID-19 (dated by TCRdb to the early 2020s). As for the study more broadly: The collaborator samples originated in the United States, Italy and Spain and spanned the acute and convalescent phases of COVID-19. The prospective study material was composed of cDNA or gDNA derived from T cells, B-cell-depleted T cells, or PBMCs. The dataset comprised deeply sampled blood TCRbeta repertoires from subjects exposed to, actively infected with, or recovered from COVID-19. The repertoires were released in a freely available public database meant as a resource for research on the immune response to SARS-CoV-2. Samples were obtained from the ongoing ImmuneRACE study (first 160 participants) and from over a thousand subjects provided by 6 global collaborators. Sample metadata almost always included a de-identified subject ID, COVID-19 status, age in years and sex. Where available, HLA class I and class II types were obtained from metadata supplied by the sample provider rather than from assay-based typing.

The immunoSEQ Assay, a bias-controlled multiplex PCR, was used to amplify TCRbeta CDR3 regions from genomic DNA. Regarding the original processing steps: The number of nucleated cells in each sample was estimated from the amplification of reference gene primers within the assay. Sequence reads were collapsed and filtered to measure the absolute abundance of every unique TCRbeta CDR3 rearrangement. Productive Simpson clonality was computed per sample as the square root of Simpson's diversity index over productive rearrangements. As stored in TCRdb, this immuneACCESS dataset retains in-frame rearrangements with V and J assigned. A fraction of the clones does not appear; measured against another copy, unresolved V genes explain less than half of the discrepancy, and the remainder lacks a known reason. The V and J calls and clone size are taken from that table; D and trimming were inferred from the DNA. A total of 400,000 or so clones appear in this sample, approximately 90% of them only once. The ten largest account for around 0.92% of the sample.

Notes on this clone: The target of this receptor is not known. No quality values exist for individual bases; no much larger clone is one base distant.

At one collaborating source in Seattle, patients were enrolled during active infection and were followed longitudinally through the course of disease. Each collaborating institution followed its own protocols to collect whole blood in K2EDTA tubes. For TCRbeta analysis, collaborators shipped samples in one of three forms: frozen whole blood, isolated PBMCs, or DNA extracted from either of those sample types. CDR1 is given as MNHEY and CDR2 as SMNVEV, both from the germline V gene (reference sequence). The CDR3 sequence holds 13 residues, the cysteine and phenylalanine included. The only DNA kept is the CDR3, 39 bases in frame from the first base. V and J are trimmed by 5 bases and 8 bases, and the gene matches miss 5 bases of the junction. The investigation overall reported the following: The amount of clinical and demographic metadata varied by source and participant and was provided uncurated.

The sequence came from a man aged 18 to 30 with COVID-19, enrolled during active disease. Specimen: peripheral blood. The chain is made from TRBV27 and TRBJ1-1; 10 central bases correspond to TRBD1. The DNA sequence reads TGTGCCAGCAGTACCCAGGACAGGGGGGAAGCTTTCTTT. Its coded protein is CASSTQDRGEAFF.